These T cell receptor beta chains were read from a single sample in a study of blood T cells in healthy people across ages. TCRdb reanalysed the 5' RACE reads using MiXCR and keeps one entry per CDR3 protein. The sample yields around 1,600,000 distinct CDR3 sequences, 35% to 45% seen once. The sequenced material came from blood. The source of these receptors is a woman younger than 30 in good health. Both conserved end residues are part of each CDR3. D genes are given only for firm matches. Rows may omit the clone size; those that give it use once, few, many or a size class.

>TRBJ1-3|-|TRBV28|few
TGTGCCAGCATCGAGGGGACCTCTGGAAACACCATATATTTT
CASIEGTSGNTIYF
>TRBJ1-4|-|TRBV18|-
TGTGCCAGCTCACGCATCGGAAGCCCACAACCAAGCCAGAATGAAAAACTGTTTTTT
CASSRIGSPQPSQNEKLFF
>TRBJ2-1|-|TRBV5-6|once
TGTGCCAGCAGCTTGCCAGGGAGACACAATGAGCAGTTCTTC
CASSLPGRHNEQFF
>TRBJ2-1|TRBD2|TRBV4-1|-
TGCGCCAGCAGCCAAGTTCTAGCGGGAGTCCATGAGCAGTTCTTC
CASSQVLAGVHEQFF
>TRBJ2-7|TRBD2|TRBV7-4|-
TGTGCCAGCAGCTTAGAGGTTTGGGCTAGCGGGTATTACGAGCAGTACTTC
CASSLEVWASGYYEQYF
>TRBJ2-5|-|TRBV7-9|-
TGTGCCAGCAGATTTCAGGGGGGAGAGACCCAGTACTTC
CASRFQGGETQYF
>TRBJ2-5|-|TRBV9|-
TGTGCCAGCACCCGATCCGGACAGCAAGAGACCCAGTACTTC
CASTRSGQQETQYF
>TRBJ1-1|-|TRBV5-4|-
TGTGCCAGCAGCTTGGAGGGCCAGGGAACTACTGAAGCTTTCTTT
CASSLEGQGTTEAFF
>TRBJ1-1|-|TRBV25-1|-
TGTGCCAGCAGTGAGATTGGGGGCATGGAGAACACTGAAGCTTTCTTT
CASSEIGGMENTEAFF
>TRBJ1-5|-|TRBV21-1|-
TGTGCCAGCAGCAAATCAAGGCCAGGGGATCAGCCCCAGCATTTT
CASSKSRPGDQPQHF